This T cell receptor (beta chain) was identified in a study of graft-versus-host responses after intestinal transplantation. Sequencing used immunoSEQ multiplex PCR; TCRdb keeps in-frame clones, though not all of them. This sample has 7,700 or so clones, with more than 25% found just once. Germline V CDR1 and CDR2: ENHRY, SYGVKD. This CDR3 spans 15 amino acids. This clone was counted between two and nine times. One junction end disagrees with the germline gene, perhaps due to a read error. Sorting after the reaction isolated proliferating CFSE-low CD3+CD4+ and CD3+CD8+ responders. This TCR was recovered from a human patient who was an organ donor for intestinal transplantation. Sequenced material: alloreactive CD4+ T cells from a mixed lymphocyte reaction culture, taken before transplantation. As for subset: CFSE-low proliferating T cells sorted from roughly 6-day pre-transplant mixed lymphocyte reaction (GvH or HvG direction). The rearrangement uses TRBV10-3 and TRBJ1-4, with 11 bases lining up with TRBD1. CDR3 residues: CASSEGTGGFEKLFF. Written as DNA, the CDR3 is TGTGCCAGCAGTGAAGGGACAGGGGGTTTTGAAAAACTGTTTTTT.